Listed here are 21 T cell receptor beta chains from one sample, sequenced in a study of post-analysis software for immune sequencing data. Study-level findings and limits: A handful of TRBV segments were significantly more frequent in patients than in controls. TRBV5-6, TRBV5-1 and TRBV20-1 were among these segments.

Their antigens remain unidentified. Incorporated into the TCR beta cDNA libraries were unique molecular identifiers, which served to reduce PCR and sequencing biases. TCRdb reprocessed the PCR reads with MiXCR, giving one entry per CDR3 protein. The sample shows 400,000 to 500,000 distinct CDR3 sequences, more than 30% of them seen only once. What was sequenced was blood. These receptors came from a girl aged 2 to 9 with multiple sclerosis.

This clonotype was counted between two and nine times. V is TRBV20-1 and J is TRBJ2-5, with D maybe TRBD2 (7 bases). With 4 bases removed from V and 4 bases from J, the gap between germline ends came to 16 bases. The germline V gene has CDR1 DFQATT and CDR2 SNEGSKA (reference sequence). The CDR3 sequence is 14 residues long. CDR3 bases: TGCAGTGCTAAGGCGCCGGGGGGCCTAGAGACCCAGTACTTC. Translation gives CSAKAPGGLETQYF.

The chain uses TRBV7-9 and TRBJ2-7, with TRBD2 identical over 9 bases. After removal of 4 bases from V and 0 bases from J, the junction contained 10 bases not matched to a gene. Germline V gives CDR1 SEHNR, CDR2 FQNEAQ (reference sequence). The CDR3 length is 17 residues. CDR3 protein: CASSSNIGLAFSYEQYF. In nucleotides, the CDR3 is TGTGCCAGCAGCTCCAACATCGGACTAGCGTTCTCCTACGAGCAGTACTTC.

The CDR3 DNA is TGCAGCGTTGTCGGATTCCAGGGAGGAGAGACCCAGTACTTC. Its protein is CSVVGFQGGETQYF. V and J are TRBV29-1 and TRBJ2-5, with D perhaps TRBD2 (6 bases). V was pared by 4 bases and J by 4 bases, with 16 bases between. There are 14 residues in the CDR3. CDR1 SQVTM and CDR2 ANQGSEA come from the germline V gene. The whole variable domain, filled in from reference TRBV29-1 and TRBJ2-5, reads SAVISQKPSRDICQRGTSLTIQCQVDSQVTMMFWYRQQPGQSLTLIATANQGSEATYESGFVIDKFPISRPNLTFSTLTVSNMSPEDSSIYLCSVVGFQGGETQYFGPGTRLLVL.

The CDR3 region is CASSLGGLAGYEQYF. CDR3 nucleotides: TGTGCCAGCAGTTTAGGAGGACTCGCGGGTTACGAGCAGTACTTC. The chain employs TRBV28 and TRBJ2-7, with a weak D call TRBD2 (5 bases). CDR3 length equals 15 residues. Germline CDR1 and CDR2: MDHEN and SYDVKM. The germline V and J ends were trimmed by 2 bases and 4 bases, with 15 bases remaining between them.

The chain links TRBV28 to TRBJ2-5, with 8 positions matching TRBD2. Germline V gene lookup returns CDR1 MDHEN and CDR2 SYDVKM. The junction had 8 bases not matched to a gene; V was cut back by 8 bases and J by 6 bases. This CDR3 comprises 13 residues. The CDR3 DNA follows: TGTGCCAGCGGGTCCGGGACTAGTAAGACCCAGTACTTC. The encoded protein is CASGSGTSKTQYF.

A word on this clonotype: Germline and junction disagree at one end, which may indicate a read error. This chain joins TRBV28 and TRBJ1-2; 7 bases agree with TRBD1. The CDR3 consists of 16 residues. Germline CDR1 MDHEN, CDR2 SYDVKM. The CDR3 region is CVSRVDSRQGRNGYTF. DNA of the CDR3: TGTGTCAGCAGAGTAGACAGCCGACAGGGTCGGAATGGCTACACCTTC.

This clonotype has only a few counts. This sequence joins TRBV6-1 and TRBJ2-5; D is unresolved. V was cut by 4 bases and J by 5 bases, with 2 bases left in between. The length of the CDR3 is 10 residues. Germline CDR1 and CDR2: MNHNS and SASEGT. The DNA of the CDR3 is TGTGCCAGCAGTGTTGAGACCCAGTACTTC. It encodes CASSVETQYF.

This clonotype has only a few counts. The chain is built from TRBV12-3 or TRBV12-4 and TRBJ1-5; possible D gene TRBD1, 6 bases. The CDR3 totals 13 residues. V lost 6 bases, J lost 6 bases, and 12 bases lay in between. The CDR3 reads CASSTGPFQPQHF. DNA of the CDR3: TGTGCCAGCAGCACAGGGCCCTTTCAGCCCCAGCATTTT.

The genes are TRBV6-5 and TRBJ2-2; 8 bases match TRBD1. Germline V gives CDR1 MNHEY, CDR2 SVGAGI. The J segment lost 1 base and the V segment lost 2 bases, leaving 3 bases of the junction unmatched. This CDR3 is built from 16 residues. CDR3 residues: CASSYPTGVNTGELFF. In nucleotides, the CDR3 is TGTGCCAGCAGTTACCCGACAGGGGTGAACACCGGGGAGCTGTTTTTT.

The genes are TRBV20-1 and TRBJ2-3; 11 positions match TRBD2. This CDR3 has 15 residues. The germline gives CDR1 DFQATT, CDR2 SNEGSKA (reference sequence). With V trimmed by 5 bases and J by 0 bases, 4 bases remained unmatched. The CDR3 DNA reads as TGCAGTGCTCCGACTAGCGGGATGAGCACAGATACGCAGTATTTT. This encodes CSAPTSGMSTDTQYF.

The J gene is TRBJ2-7, the V gene TRBV6-2 or TRBV6-3, with D maybe TRBD2 (6 bases). The CDR3 spans 16 residues. The germline CDR1 and CDR2 sequences are MNHEY and SVGEGT. V was shortened by 2 bases and J by 2 bases, with 16 bases between the two germline ends. The CDR3 sequence is CASSYRSGGAPYEQYV. The CDR3 coding sequence is TGTGCCAGCAGTTACAGGAGCGGCGGGGCCCCCTACGAGCAGTACGTC.

The J gene is TRBJ1-2, the V gene TRBV5-4; a weak D match, TRBD1 (5 bases). V lost 3 bases to trimming and J lost 8 bases, with 23 bases between them. The germline gives CDR1 SGHNT, CDR2 YYREEE (reference sequence). This CDR3 region has 16 residues. The CDR3 is CASSSADVRVKSGYTF. CDR3 DNA sequence: TGTGCCAGCAGCTCGGCCGATGTCAGGGTTAAAAGCGGCTACACCTTC.

The table lists this clonotype with a few counts. This chain links TRBV20-1 with TRBJ1-4, with TRBD1 as a possible D gene (5 bases). This CDR3 is built from 14 residues. CDR1 and CDR2 (germline): DFQATT, SNEGSKA (reference sequence). The ends were cut back, 5 bases at V and 6 bases at J, with 16 bases in the middle. For the CDR3, the DNA is TGCAGTGCTTACCTACTGGGGCCTCATGAAAAACTGTTTTTT. As protein: CSAYLLGPHEKLFF.

This chain joins TRBV12-3 or TRBV12-4 and TRBJ1-6, with no clear D. CDR3 length: 15 amino acids. V lost 4 bases and J 6 bases, leaving 13 bases between the germline ends. This CDR3 is CASSSQTTLNSPLHF. DNA for the CDR3: TGTGCCAGCAGTTCCCAAACGACTCTTAATTCACCCCTCCACTTT.

This clonotype was observed a handful of times. The chain links TRBV5-6 to TRBJ2-7, with D tentatively TRBD2 (6 bases). This CDR3 has 16 amino acids. Trimming cost V 3 bases and J 3 bases, with 19 bases left between them. Per the germline V gene, CDR1 is SGHDT and CDR2 is YYEEEE. The CDR3 coding sequence is TGTGCCAGCAGCTCCGCGGGGTGGGAGGCCCACTACGAGCAGTACTTC. It yields the protein CASSSAGWEAHYEQYF.

About this clonotype: This may be a read error: a much more frequent sequence differs by one nucleotide. This chain links TRBV5-1 with TRBJ1-2; 8 nucleotides align to TRBD1. After removal of 4 bases from V and 5 bases from J, the junction contained 7 bases not matched to a gene. In germline, CDR1 is SGHRS, CDR2 YFSETQ. This CDR3 has 14 amino acids. CDR3 sequence reads: CASSLRQGSYGYTF. CDR3 coding DNA: TGCGCCAGCAGCCTAAGACAGGGGTCATATGGCTACACCTTC.

This clonotype was counted between two and nine times. The V gene is TRBV13, the J gene TRBJ2-7; possible D gene TRBD2, 7 bases. V shed 0 bases and J shed 3 bases, with 15 bases lying between them. CDR1 and CDR2 (germline): PRHDT, FYEKMQ (reference sequence). The CDR3 loop spans 16 amino acids. The chain's CDR3 is CASSLGQGGDHYEQYF. CDR3 bases: TGTGCCAGCAGCTTAGGACAGGGAGGGGACCACTACGAGCAGTACTTC.

This clonotype was picked up a small number of times. This sequence joins TRBV7-2 and TRBJ2-1; D gene ambiguous. The V end lost 5 bases, the J end lost 6 bases, and 11 bases lay between the germline ends. Germline V gene data show CDR1 as SGHTA and CDR2 as FQGNSA. This CDR3 contains 13 residues. Here the CDR3 DNA reads TGTGCCAGCAGCAAACGATTCACCAATGAGCAGTTCTTC. It translates to CASSKRFTNEQFF.

The chain links TRBV28 to TRBJ1-5, with TRBD1 as a possible D gene (5 bases). The CDR3 is 16 residues long. CDR1 is MDHEN, CDR2 SYDVKM, per germline. The germline V and J ends were trimmed by 7 bases and 4 bases, with 20 bases remaining between them. The DNA for the CDR3 is TGTGCCAGCACCTCTTTACAGGAGGTACGGAATCAGCCCCAGCATTTT. This gives the protein CASTSLQEVRNQPQHF. The full variable domain, in which reference TRBV28 and TRBJ1-5 provide the parts outside the CDR3, is DVKVTQSSRYLVKRTGEKVFLECVQDMDHENMFWYRQDPGLGLRLIYFSYDVKMKEKGDIPEGYSVSREKKERFSLILESASTNQTSMYLCASTSLQEVRNQPQHFGDGTRLSIL.

The chain links TRBV4-1 to TRBJ2-7; D may match TRBD1 or TRBD2 (5 bases each). The CDR3 consists of 15 residues. Germline CDR1 and CDR2: MGHRA and YSYEKL. V was clipped by 2 bases and J by 3 bases, with 14 bases between them. The CDR3 sequence: CASSQRRGLVYEQYF. For the CDR3, the DNA is TGCGCCAGCAGCCAAAGACGGGGCCTGGTCTACGAGCAGTACTTC.

V and J are TRBV20-1 and TRBJ2-7, with a possible D match to TRBD1 (5 bases). Germline V gene lookup returns CDR1 DFQATT and CDR2 SNEGSKA (reference sequence). The ends were cut back, 8 bases at V and 3 bases at J, with 14 bases in the middle. The CDR3 contains 12 residues. Written as DNA, the CDR3 is TGCAGTACTGGGGCCAGTAGCTACGAGCAGTACTTC. Its translation is CSTGASSYEQYF.